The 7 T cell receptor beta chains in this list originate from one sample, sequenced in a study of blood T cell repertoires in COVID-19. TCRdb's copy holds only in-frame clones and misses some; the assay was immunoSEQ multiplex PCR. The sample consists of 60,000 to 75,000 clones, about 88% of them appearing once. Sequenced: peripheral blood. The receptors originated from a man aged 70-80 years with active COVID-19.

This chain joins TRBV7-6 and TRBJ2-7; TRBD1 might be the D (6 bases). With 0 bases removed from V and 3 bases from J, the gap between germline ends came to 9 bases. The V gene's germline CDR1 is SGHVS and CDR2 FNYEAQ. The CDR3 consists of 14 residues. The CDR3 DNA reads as TGTGCCAGCAGCTTAGCGCCAGGGGACTACGAGCAGTACTTC. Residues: CASSLAPGDYEQYF.

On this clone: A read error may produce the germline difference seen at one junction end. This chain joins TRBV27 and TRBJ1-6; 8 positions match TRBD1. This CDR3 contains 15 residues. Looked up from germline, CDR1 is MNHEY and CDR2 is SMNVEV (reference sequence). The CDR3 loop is CASRHGQGGTTPLRF. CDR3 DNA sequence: TGTGCCAGCAGACACGGACAGGGTGGGACGACACCCCTCCGCTTT.

DNA of the CDR3: TGCGCCAGCAGTCAAACGGGATGGGGCTCCTACAATGAGCAGTTCTTC. This encodes CASSQTGWGSYNEQFF. The chain employs TRBV23-1 and TRBJ2-1; weak D call: TRBD2 (5 bases). TRBV23-1 is treated as an ORF (open reading frame) with a function not yet certain. Trimming pared 2 bases from V and 0 bases from J, leaving 11 bases between. This CDR3 has 16 residues.

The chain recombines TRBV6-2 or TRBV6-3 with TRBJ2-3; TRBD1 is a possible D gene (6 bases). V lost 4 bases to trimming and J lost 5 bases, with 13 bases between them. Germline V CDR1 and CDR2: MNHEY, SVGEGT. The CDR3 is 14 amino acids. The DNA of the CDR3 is TGTGCCAGCAGTTGGGGATTAGGGGGAGATACGCAGTATTTT. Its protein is CASSWGLGGDTQYF.

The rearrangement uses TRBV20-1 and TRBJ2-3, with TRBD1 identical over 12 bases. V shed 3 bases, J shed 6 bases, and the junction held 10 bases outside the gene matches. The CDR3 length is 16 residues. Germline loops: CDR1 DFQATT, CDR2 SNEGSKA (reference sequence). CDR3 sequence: CSASSPGQGARDTQYF. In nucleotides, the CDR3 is TGCAGTGCTAGTTCCCCGGGACAGGGGGCCAGGGATACGCAGTATTTT.

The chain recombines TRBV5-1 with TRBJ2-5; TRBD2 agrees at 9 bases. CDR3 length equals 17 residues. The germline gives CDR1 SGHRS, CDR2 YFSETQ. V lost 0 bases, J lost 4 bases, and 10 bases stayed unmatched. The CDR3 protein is CASSLEPAGGLGETQYF. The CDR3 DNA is TGCGCCAGCAGCTTGGAACCAGCGGGAGGTCTAGGAGAGACCCAGTACTTC.

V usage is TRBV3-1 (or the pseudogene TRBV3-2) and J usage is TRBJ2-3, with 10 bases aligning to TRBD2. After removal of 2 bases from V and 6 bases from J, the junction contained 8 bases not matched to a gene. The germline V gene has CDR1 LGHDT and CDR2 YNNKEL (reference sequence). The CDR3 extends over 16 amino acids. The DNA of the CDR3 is TGTGCCAGCAGCCAACTAGCGGGAGTCCTTGTGGATACGCAGTATTTT. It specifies CASSQLAGVLVDTQYF.